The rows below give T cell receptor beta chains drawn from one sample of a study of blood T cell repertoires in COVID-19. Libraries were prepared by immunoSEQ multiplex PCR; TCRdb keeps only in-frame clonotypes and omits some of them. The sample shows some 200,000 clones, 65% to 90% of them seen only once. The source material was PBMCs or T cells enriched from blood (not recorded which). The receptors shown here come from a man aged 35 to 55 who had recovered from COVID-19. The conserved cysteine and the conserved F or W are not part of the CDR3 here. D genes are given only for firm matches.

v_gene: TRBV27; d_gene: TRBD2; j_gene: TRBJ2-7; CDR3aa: ASSSLLAGLYEQY
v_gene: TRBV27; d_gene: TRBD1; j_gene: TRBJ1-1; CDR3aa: ATHRGTTEAF
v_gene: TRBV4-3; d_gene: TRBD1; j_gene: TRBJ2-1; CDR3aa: ASSQFGTGEWNEQF
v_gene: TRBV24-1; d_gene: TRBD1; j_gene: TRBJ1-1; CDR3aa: ATSDPGTGMVPEAF
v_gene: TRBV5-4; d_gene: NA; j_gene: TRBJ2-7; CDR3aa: ASSSNYEQY
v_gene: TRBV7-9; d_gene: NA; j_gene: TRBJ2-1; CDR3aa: ASSLGLTSNNEQF
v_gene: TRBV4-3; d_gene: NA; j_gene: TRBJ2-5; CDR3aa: ASSQGFGAIQETQY
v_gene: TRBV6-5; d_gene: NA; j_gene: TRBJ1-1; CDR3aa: ASSYARAREAF
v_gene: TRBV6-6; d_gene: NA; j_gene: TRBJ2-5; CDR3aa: ASSRLSRGSGETQY
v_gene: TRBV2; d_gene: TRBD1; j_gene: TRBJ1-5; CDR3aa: ASSEKTGFHQPQH
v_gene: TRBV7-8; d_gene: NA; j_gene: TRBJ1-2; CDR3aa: ASSSGSQYGYT
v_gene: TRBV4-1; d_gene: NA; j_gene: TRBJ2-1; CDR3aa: ASSQDGSSYSVREQF
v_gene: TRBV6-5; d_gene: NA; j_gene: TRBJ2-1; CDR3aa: ASSYLFHNEQF
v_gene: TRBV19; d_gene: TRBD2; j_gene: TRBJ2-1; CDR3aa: ASSSDSGRMDEPYNEQF
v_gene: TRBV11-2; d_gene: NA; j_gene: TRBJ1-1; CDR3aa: ASRLYQGNTEAF
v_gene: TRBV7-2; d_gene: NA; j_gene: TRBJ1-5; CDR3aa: ASSPGGVWAAGNQPQH
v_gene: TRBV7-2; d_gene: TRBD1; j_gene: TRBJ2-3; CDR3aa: ASSLVGQGDTQY
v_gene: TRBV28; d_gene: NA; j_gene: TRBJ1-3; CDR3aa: ASSLRQLNTIY
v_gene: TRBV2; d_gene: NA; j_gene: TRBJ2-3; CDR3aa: ASSEGLASMGY
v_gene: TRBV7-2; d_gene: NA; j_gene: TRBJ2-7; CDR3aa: ASSSGQSPYEQY
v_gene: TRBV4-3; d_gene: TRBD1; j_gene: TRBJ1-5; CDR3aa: ASSRGQGGNQPQH
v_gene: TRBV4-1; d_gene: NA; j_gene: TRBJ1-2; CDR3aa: ASSPPGGLGYT
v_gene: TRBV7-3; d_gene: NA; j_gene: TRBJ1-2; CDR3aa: ASSLGPGKTYGYT
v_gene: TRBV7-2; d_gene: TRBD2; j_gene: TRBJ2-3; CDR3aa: ASSSGLAGRTDTQY
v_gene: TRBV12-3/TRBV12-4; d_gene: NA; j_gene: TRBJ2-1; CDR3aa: ASSFASGEQF
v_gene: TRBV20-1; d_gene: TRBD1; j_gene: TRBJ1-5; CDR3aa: SASPGTGFHQPQH
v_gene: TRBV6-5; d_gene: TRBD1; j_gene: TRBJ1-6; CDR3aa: ASSFSGQGRDSPLH
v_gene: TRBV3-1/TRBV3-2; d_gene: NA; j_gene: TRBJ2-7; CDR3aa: ASSQNHYEQY
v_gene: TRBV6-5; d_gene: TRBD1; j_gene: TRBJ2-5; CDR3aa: ASSYLGQAEETQY
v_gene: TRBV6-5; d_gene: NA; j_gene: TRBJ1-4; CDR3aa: ASRKQGNEKLF
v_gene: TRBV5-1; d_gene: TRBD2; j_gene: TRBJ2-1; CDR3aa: ASSRTSEEYNEQF
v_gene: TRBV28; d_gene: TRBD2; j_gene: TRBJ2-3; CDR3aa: ASSYLAGGTDTQY
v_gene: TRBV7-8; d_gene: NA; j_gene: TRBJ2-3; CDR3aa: ASSFNVDSFTDTQY
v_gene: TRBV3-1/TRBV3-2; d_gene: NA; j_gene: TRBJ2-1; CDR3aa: ASSQDLRVSAF
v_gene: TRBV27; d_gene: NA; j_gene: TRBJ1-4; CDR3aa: ASSPSGGPEKLF
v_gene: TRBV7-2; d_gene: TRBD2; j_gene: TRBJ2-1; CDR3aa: ASSDSGLAGGTVEQF
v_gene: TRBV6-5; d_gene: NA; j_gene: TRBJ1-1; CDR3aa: ASAENTEAF
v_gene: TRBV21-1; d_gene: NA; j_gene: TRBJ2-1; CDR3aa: ASSILPGAGTTTDNEQF
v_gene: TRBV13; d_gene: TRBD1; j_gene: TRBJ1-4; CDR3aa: ASTIQGASVGTNEKLF
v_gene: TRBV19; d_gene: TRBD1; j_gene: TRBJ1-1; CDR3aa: ASTRVSTGANTEAF
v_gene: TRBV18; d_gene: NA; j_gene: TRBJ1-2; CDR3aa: ASSPQQGQITNYGYT
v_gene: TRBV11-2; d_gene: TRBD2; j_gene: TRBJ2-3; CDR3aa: ASSAPLAGGITDTQY
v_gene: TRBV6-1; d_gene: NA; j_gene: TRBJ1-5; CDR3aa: ASSELGGRGSNQPQH
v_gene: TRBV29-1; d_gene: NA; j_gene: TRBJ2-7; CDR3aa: SVGDSYEQY
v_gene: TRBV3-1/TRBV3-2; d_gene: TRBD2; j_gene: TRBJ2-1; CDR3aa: ASTGTSGRYNEQF
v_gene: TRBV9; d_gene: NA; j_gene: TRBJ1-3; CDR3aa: ASSPRQGLSSGNTIY
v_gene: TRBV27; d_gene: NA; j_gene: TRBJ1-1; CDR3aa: ASSFRIERTEAF
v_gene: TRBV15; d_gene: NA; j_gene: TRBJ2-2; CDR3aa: ATSPQGHNTGELF
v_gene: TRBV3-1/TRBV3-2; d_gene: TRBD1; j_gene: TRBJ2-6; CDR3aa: ASSRETGSGANVLT
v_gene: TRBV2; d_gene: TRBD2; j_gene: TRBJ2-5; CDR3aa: ASSQRGQETQY
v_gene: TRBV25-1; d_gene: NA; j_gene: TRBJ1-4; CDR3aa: ASSITFDEKLF
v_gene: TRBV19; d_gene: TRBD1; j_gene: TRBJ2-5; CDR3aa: ASSRQGQETQY
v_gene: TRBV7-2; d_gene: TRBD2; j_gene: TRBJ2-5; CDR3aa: ASSPGGTSGRKTQY
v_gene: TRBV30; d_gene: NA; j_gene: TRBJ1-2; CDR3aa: AWSVLGGRPYGYT
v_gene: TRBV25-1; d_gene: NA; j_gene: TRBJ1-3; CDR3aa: ASRSGNGNTIY